This T cell receptor beta chain was identified during a study of graft-versus-host responses after intestinal transplantation. Assay: immunoSEQ multiplex PCR; the TCRdb copy retains only in-frame clones and omits some. The data hold about 45,000 clones, with around 90% observed a single time. This CDR3 spans 16 amino acids. The germline V gene has CDR1 MNHEY and CDR2 SMNVEV (reference sequence). V dropped 1 base and J dropped 3; count of bases not matched to a gene: 6. Sample: PBMCs, taken 524 days after transplant. The receptor was derived from a human patient who received an intestinal transplant, so some T cells may come from the graft donor. V is TRBV27 and J is TRBJ2-1; 7 nucleotides line up with TRBD2. The CDR3 DNA sequence: TGTGCCAGCAGTTTATACCGCGGGAGTGACTACAATGAGCAGTTCTTC. Protein product: CASSLYRGSDYNEQFF.